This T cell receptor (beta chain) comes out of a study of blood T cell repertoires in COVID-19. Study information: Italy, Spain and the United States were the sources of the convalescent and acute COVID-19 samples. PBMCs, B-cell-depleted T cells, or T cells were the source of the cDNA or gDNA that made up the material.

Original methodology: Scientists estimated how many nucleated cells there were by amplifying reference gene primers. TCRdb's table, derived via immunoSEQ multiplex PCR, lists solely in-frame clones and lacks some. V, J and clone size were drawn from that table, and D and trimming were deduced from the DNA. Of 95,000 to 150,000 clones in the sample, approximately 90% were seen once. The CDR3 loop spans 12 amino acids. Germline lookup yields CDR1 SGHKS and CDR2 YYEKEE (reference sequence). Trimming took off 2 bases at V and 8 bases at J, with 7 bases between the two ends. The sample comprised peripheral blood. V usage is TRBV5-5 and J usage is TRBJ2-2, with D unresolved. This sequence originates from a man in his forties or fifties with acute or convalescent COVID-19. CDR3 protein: CASSFPGGELFF. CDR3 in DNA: TGTGCCAGCAGCTTCCCCGGGGGGGAGCTGTTTTTT.